This TCR beta chain was recovered during a study of regulatory T cells in long-lasting Graves disease. This clonotype was detected ten times or more. As to time point: newly diagnosed GD, antithyroid drugs for less than 3 months. Making the TCR library involved RNA that had been extracted from PBMCs. The authors built TCR beta libraries using iRepertoire HTBI primers and Arm-PCR of CDR3 regions. Authors' data handling: Some 60 TRBV and 13 to 15 TRBJ segments were identified across samples. MiXCR was run by TCRdb on the multiplex PCR reads, yielding one entry per CDR3 protein. It is TCRdb's table, rather than the study itself, that gives the V and J calls and clone size. The sample lists 400,000 to 500,000 distinct CDR3 sequences, roughly 15% occurring once. V gave up 3 bases and J gave up 4 bases, with 16 bases separating them. CDR1 and CDR2 from the germline V gene are MDHEN and SYDVKM. The CDR3 has 16 residues.

The same specimen was also included in a second study, on T cells in Graves' hyperthyroidism and ophthalmopathy. That paper adds: For Graves' hyperthyroidism to be stable, ophthalmopathy could not progress within 18 months. The study excluded patients with uncontrolled infection, other autoimmune disease, pregnancy or lactation.

The sequence was collected from a woman aged 25-40 years with Graves disease. The sample in question was peripheral blood mononuclear cells (PBMCs), obtained at new diagnosis, from a patient treated with antithyroid drugs. The chain employs TRBV28 and TRBJ2-1; weak D call: TRBD1 (6 bases). CDR3 bases: TGTGCCAGCAGTTTCTCCGGGACGACAGGATACAATGAGCAGTTCTTC. Amino acid sequence: CASSFSGTTGYNEQFF.